This TCR beta chain was identified during a study of neurological immune-mediated disorders. The study's findings and limits: On phylogenetic grouping, the repertoires of 18 of 34 multiple sclerosis patients fell within one related-CDR3 cluster, constituting a possible signature. The most TCR clonal expansion was seen in HTLV-1-associated myelopathy, and the least was seen in multiple sclerosis, which fell below healthy controls. As far as clinical or MRI features were concerned, none was associated with the multiple sclerosis repertoire cluster.

Trimming shortened V by 8 bases and J by 2 bases, and 14 bases separated the two germline ends. Germline CDR1 is MNHEY and CDR2 is SMNVEV (reference sequence). This CDR3 comprises 14 residues. With 10-nucleotide random UMIs included, cDNA was synthesized by 5'RACE. From the 5' RACE reads, TCRdb called clonotypes with MiXCR, one entry per CDR3 protein. The sample comprises 100,000 or so distinct CDR3 sequences, roughly 4% of which are singletons, and 6% rests with the top ten. This clonotype was counted many times. Its antigen is as yet unknown. The J gene is TRBJ2-3, the V gene TRBV27; D is uncertain. Material for sequencing was PBMCs. The sequence derives from a woman under 30 with multiple sclerosis. CDR3 nucleotides: TGTGCCAGCTCCAACAGACGGAACACAGATACGCAGTATTTT. Translation: CASSNRRNTDTQYF.